This record looks at one TCR beta chain sequence and its context. Its antigen is unknown. A much larger clone differs by one base, so this may be a read error. Prepared TCR beta cDNA libraries contained unique molecular identifiers. Each batch of 1 to 10 million T cells produced roughly 450,000 cDNA molecules. TCRdb re-called the PCR reads through MiXCR, storing one row per CDR3 protein. The table records a few hundred thousand distinct CDR3 sequences, about 38% of them present only once. The data were taken from a study of post-analysis software for immune sequencing data. Notes on the study in general: Higher frequency in patients than in controls was seen for roughly five TRBV segments, with TRBV5-6, TRBV5-1 and TRBV20-1 among them. When compared against controls, multiple sclerosis patients showed significantly lower normalized Chao1 diversity.

Per the germline V gene, CDR1 is SGDLS and CDR2 is YYNGEE. The length of the CDR3 is 15 residues. V lost 0 bases to trimming and J lost 11 bases; unmatched junction nucleotides: 13. The sample taken for sequencing was blood. This chain connects TRBV9 to TRBJ2-5, with 7 bases that match TRBD2. The TCR comes from a girl aged 5-17 years with multiple sclerosis. CDR3 sequence reads: CASSVAWGRADEQYF. The CDR3, as DNA: TGTGCCAGCAGCGTAGCTTGGGGGAGGGCGGATGAGCAGTACTTC.